This T cell receptor beta chain was sequenced in a study of early T cells in non-severe SARS-CoV-2 infection. Using its own MiXCR run on the 5' RACE reads, TCRdb lists one record per CDR3 protein. In the table there are 20,000 to 25,000 distinct CDR3 sequences, 5.3% of which are singletons. This clonotype was detected ten times or more. The CDR3 covers 14 residues. Germline CDR1 and CDR2: SGHRS and YFSETQ. V lost 5 bases and J lost 4; bases outside the gene matches: 9. The TCR originated in an adult who was a healthcare worker with PCR-confirmed SARS-CoV-2 infection or an uninfected control (not recorded which). Sequenced input: whole blood. The chain has TRBV5-1 and TRBJ2-7; 7 bases agree with TRBD1. CDR3 bases: TGCGCCAGCAGTGACAGGGCGGCGGATTACGAGCAGTACTTC. Protein product: CASSDRAADYEQYF.